The T cell receptor beta chain under discussion was sequenced for a study of cytomegalovirus exposure and HLA in healthy donors. As for the study in general: An earlier analysis identified 117 million unique TCR beta sequences in some 170 million T cells. Study-wide findings and caveats: Reportedly, TCR beta sequences accurately predicted HLA-A and HLA-B alleles in most subjects. Cytomegalovirus-associated TCR beta chains were listed, numbering under 200. The authors later found most CMV-associated TCR beta chains appeared HLA-restricted.

A word on this clone: What it binds is unknown.

The V gene's germline CDR1 is SGHRS and CDR2 YFSETQ. V shed 4 bases and J shed 0 bases, with 19 bases lying between them. This CDR3 has 17 residues. Both 60 Vbeta primers and 13 Jbeta primers went into the PCR. Some clones are missing from TCRdb's copy, which holds only in-frame ones; the method was immunoSEQ multiplex PCR. The top ten clones hold roughly 6.3% of a sample with some 200,000 clones, 75% to 90% of them seen once. The chain links TRBV5-1 to TRBJ1-2, with D hard to call. The sequencing sample was made of PBMCs. The TCR was taken from a man in his forties or fifties in good health and CMV-seropositive. The DNA of the CDR3 is TGCGCCAGCAGCCATATATGGAATGGGCGTACTAACTATGGCTACACCTTC. Protein product: CASSHIWNGRTNYGYTF.